This T cell receptor beta chain was recorded in a study of T cell responses to AZD1222 COVID-19 vaccine. General study points: After the peak T cell response, and only then, were repertoires sampled. Just 5 or 6 AZD1222 recipients tested seropositive at baseline.

The table came from immunoSEQ multiplex PCR; TCRdb's copy has only in-frame clones and leaves some out. Here the sample spans 150,000 or so clones, 70% to 90% being singletons. The V end lost 0 bases, the J end lost 11 bases, and 16 bases lay between the germline ends. This CDR3 comprises 14 residues. Looked up from germline, CDR1 is MNHEY and CDR2 is SVGAGI. A remark on this clone: Its antigen is currently unknown.

Sample: peripheral blood, taken on day 0 of AZD1222 vaccination. The chain couples TRBV6-5 to TRBJ1-1, with unresolved D. The sequence came from an adult in good health. CDR3: CASSYSGQTYSAFF. The CDR3 nucleotides read TGTGCCAGCAGTTACTCAGGGCAGACGTACTCGGCTTTCTTT.